Listed below are T cell receptor beta chains from one sample, sequenced in a study of shared clonotypes between healthy human individuals. Assay used: immunoSEQ multiplex PCR; TCRdb lists only in-frame clones, some missing. This table has under 600,000 clones, around 76% appearing once. Sample: PBMCs. Source of these receptors: a woman in her thirties or forties in good health. Some clones in this sample may be carry-over from other donors' samples. CDR3s include the opening cysteine and the closing phenylalanine or tryptophan. Fields, in order: D gene, clone size, J gene, CDR3 length, V gene, CDR3 protein, CDR3 DNA. D genes are given only for firm matches. Clone size appears in some rows only: once, few, many, or a class for an expanded clone.

>TRBD2|.|TRBJ2-1|16|TRBV5-1
CASSLGGLAGVHEQFF
TGCGCCAGCAGCCTGGGTGGACTAGCGGGAGTGCATGAGCAGTTCTTC
>.|.|TRBJ1-1|13|TRBV4-1
CASSLTGTLEAFF
TGCGCCAGCAGCCTCACCGGGACACTAGAAGCTTTCTTT
>TRBD1|once|TRBJ2-2|17|TRBV7-8
CASSLYHRQGGTGELFF
TGTGCCAGCAGCCTATACCATCGACAGGGCGGTACCGGGGAGCTGTTTTTT
>.|.|TRBJ2-5|16|TRBV5-1
CASSLGSGNLQETQYF
TGCGCCAGCAGCTTGGGTAGCGGAAACCTCCAAGAGACCCAGTACTTC
>.|few|TRBJ1-2|13|TRBV18
CASSPGDKRGYTF
TGTGCCAGCTCACCTGGAGACAAGCGGGGCTACACCTTC
>.|.|TRBJ1-2|15|TRBV6-1
CASSEVIWDDLGYTF
TGTGCCAGCAGTGAAGTGATTTGGGACGACCTCGGCTACACCTTC
>.|.|TRBJ2-2|15|TRBV5-4
CASRPTGRDAGELFF
TGTGCCAGCAGGCCGACAGGGAGGGATGCCGGGGAGCTGTTTTTT
>.|.|TRBJ2-7|13|TRBV15
CATSRDPIYEQYF
TGTGCCACCAGCAGAGATCCGATATACGAGCAGTACTTC
>TRBD1|.|TRBJ1-1|14|TRBV28
CASSSTGGGTEAFF
TGTGCCAGCAGTTCGACAGGGGGTGGCACTGAAGCTTTCTTT
>.|.|TRBJ1-5|14|TRBV5-1
CASSSRGGNQPQHF
TGCGCCAGCAGCTCCCGCGGGGGGAATCAGCCCCAGCATTTT
>TRBD1|once|TRBJ1-1|14|TRBV2
CASRSRGANTEAFF
TGTGCCAGCAGGAGCAGGGGGGCGAACACTGAAGCTTTCTTT
>.|.|TRBJ2-7|11|TRBV30
CAWSVGGEQYF
TGTGCCTGGAGTGTCGGAGGCGAGCAGTACTTC
>TRBD2|medium-sized|TRBJ2-7|15|TRBV19
CASSIGSGGPYEQYF
TGTGCCAGTAGTATTGGGTCGGGAGGCCCCTACGAGCAGTACTTC
>TRBD1|.|TRBJ2-5|17|TRBV28
CASSSQDRGLWLETQYF
TGTGCCAGCAGTAGCCAGGACAGGGGTTTATGGTTAGAGACCCAGTACTTC
>TRBD1|.|TRBJ2-1|15|TRBV7-9
CASSFDRASYNEQFF
TGTGCCAGCAGCTTCGACAGGGCCTCCTACAATGAGCAGTTCTTC
>TRBD1|.|TRBJ1-2|15|TRBV9
CASSARPGTGNGYTF
TGTGCCAGCAGCGCCCGTCCCGGGACAGGGAATGGCTACACCTTC
>.|.|TRBJ1-5|15|TRBV30
CARSVGGAPGQPQHF
TGTGCCCGGAGTGTAGGGGGGGCCCCGGGTCAGCCCCAGCATTTT
>.|.|TRBJ1-2|15|TRBV28
CASSLGAGRAYGYTF
TGTGCCAGCAGTTTAGGGGCAGGGAGGGCCTATGGCTACACCTTC
>TRBD1|.|TRBJ2-7|14|TRBV2
CASGRDRVSYEQYF
TGTGCCAGCGGGAGGGACAGGGTCTCCTACGAGCAGTACTTC
>TRBD2|.|TRBJ2-7|14|TRBV7-8
CASSQAGGTYEQYF
TGTGCCAGCAGCCAAGCGGGAGGGACGTACGAGCAGTACTTC